The source of this T cell receptor (beta chain) is a study of T cell repertoires in ileal Crohn's disease. Data came from immunoSEQ multiplex PCR; TCRdb stores just in-frame clones and leaves some out. This sample has 15,000 to 20,000 clones, with more than 75% found just once. Indicated time point: inflamed ileum from the surgical specimen. Trimming took 0 bases from V and 4 from J, leaving 13 bases between them. The V gene's germline CDR1 is SGHRS and CDR2 YFSETQ. The CDR3 loop spans 15 amino acids. Overall study results and limits: Endoscopic recurrence occurred in every patient whose clonality exceeded 26.8%. Compared with non-smokers, active smokers at surgery showed more clonal expansions.

This clone was seen just once. The antigen remains unidentified. Sequences were obtained from ileal tissue. The chain combines TRBV5-1 with TRBJ1-1; the D gene is possibly TRBD1 (6 bases). The clonotype was recovered from an adult with Crohn's disease. The CDR3 DNA follows: TGCGCCAGCAGCTTGGACAGGGCGCGGGGCACTGAAGCTTTCTTT. The encoded protein is CASSLDRARGTEAFF.